The T cell receptor beta chain described here comes from a study of T cell responses to AZD1222 COVID-19 vaccine. CDR1 MNHNS and CDR2 SASEGT come from the germline V gene. The CDR3 runs to 15 residues. Trimming left V 0 bases short and J 0 bases short, with 9 bases between. The assay was immunoSEQ multiplex PCR, and TCRdb's table has in-frame clones only and misses some. Among some 150,000 clones listed, roughly 93% were seen once. The gene calls are TRBV6-1 and TRBJ2-7; the D gene is possibly TRBD2 (6 bases). The sequencing here drew on peripheral blood, taken on day 0 of AZD1222 vaccination. The receptor was isolated from an adult in good health. The CDR3 sequence: CASSEAEGSSYEQYF. The CDR3 DNA sequence: TGTGCCAGCAGTGAAGCGGAGGGTAGCTCCTACGAGCAGTACTTC.